This entry lists 13 T cell receptor beta chains sequenced from one sample in a study of blood T cell repertoires in COVID-19. Profiled with immunoSEQ multiplex PCR; TCRdb holds only in-frame clones, not every one. The sample has 120,000 to 150,000 clones; about 83% are singletons. The sequenced sample was PBMCs or T cells enriched from blood (not recorded which). The receptors were sampled from a woman between 50 and 59 years old with acute COVID-19.

The genes are TRBV24-1 and TRBJ2-3; 7 nucleotides match TRBD2. CDR1 and CDR2 from the germline V gene are KGHDR and SFDVKD. The V and J ends lost 4 bases and 5 bases, in that order; junction bases with no gene match: 11. CDR3 length: 16 amino acids. The CDR3 region has the DNA TGTGCCACCAGTGACCCTATGGGAGGGCAATTAGATACGCAGTATTTT. As protein: CATSDPMGGQLDTQYF.

This clone was observed once. The chain has TRBV6-5 and TRBJ2-2, with D tentatively TRBD1 (5 bases). V lost 6 bases, J lost 4 bases, and 15 bases lay in between. This CDR3 has 15 residues. In germline, CDR1 is MNHEY, CDR2 SVGAGI. The CDR3 spells CASRRIGASTGELFF. The DNA for the CDR3 is TGTGCCAGCAGGAGAATTGGGGCAAGCACCGGGGAGCTGTTTTTT.

This rearrangement joins TRBV16 to TRBJ1-3; D is ambiguous. CDR1 is KGHSY, CDR2 FQNENV, per germline. Trimming took off 2 bases at V and 0 bases at J, with 8 bases between the two ends. The CDR3 has 15 residues. CDR3 in DNA: TGTGCCAGCAGCCAACAGGACTACTCTGGAAACACCATATATTTT. It yields the protein CASSQQDYSGNTIYF.

The rearrangement joins TRBV27 to TRBJ2-7; weak D call: TRBD2 (5 bases). The CDR3 runs 16 residues. Deletions cut 2 bases from V and 6 bases from J, with 20 bases between. CDR1 is MNHEY, CDR2 SMNVEV, per germline (reference sequence). As DNA, the CDR3 is TGTGCCAGCAGTTTAGAGTATGCTAGCTTCTTAGGCGAGCAGTACTTC. Protein: CASSLEYASFLGEQYF.

The chain has TRBV11-3 and TRBJ2-1; D unclear. The CDR3 is 14 amino acids. The germline V and J ends were trimmed by 2 bases and 0 bases, with 5 bases remaining between them. Per the germline V gene, CDR1 is SGHNT and CDR2 is YENEEA. The CDR3 sequence is CASSLSFSYNEQFF. The CDR3 DNA reads TGTGCCAGCAGCTTATCCTTCTCCTACAATGAGCAGTTCTTC.

The CDR3, as DNA: TGTGCCAGCAGCCCAGGGACACCCACAGATACGCAGTATTTT. It specifies CASSPGTPTDTQYF. The chain links TRBV7-6 to TRBJ2-3; tentatively, D is TRBD1 (6 bases). The CDR3 is 14 residues long. Germline V gives CDR1 SGHVS, CDR2 FNYEAQ. Trimming shortened V by 5 bases and J by 2 bases, and 11 bases separated the two germline ends.

The chain employs TRBV2 and TRBJ2-2, with TRBD1 matching 8 bases. Germline assignment: CDR1 SNHLY and CDR2 FYNNEI. V lost 2 bases, J lost 1 base, and 3 bases stayed unmatched. CDR3 length: 16 residues. DNA for the CDR3: TGTGCCAGCAGTGAACAGGGGACAGGGAACACCGGGGAGCTGTTTTTT. This codes for CASSEQGTGNTGELFF.

This rearrangement joins TRBV30 to TRBJ2-7; 13 nucleotides line up with TRBD2. This CDR3 is built from 14 residues. With 2 bases clipped from V and 6 bases from J, the junction kept 4 bases outside the gene matches. From germline, CDR1 is GTSNPN and CDR2 SVGIG (reference sequence). CDR3 protein: CAWSRGLAGLEQYF. The CDR3, as DNA: TGTGCCTGGAGTAGGGGACTAGCGGGGCTCGAGCAGTACTTC.

The chain uses TRBV29-1 and TRBJ2-2; TRBD2 matches 9 bases. CDR3 length equals 12 residues. Per germline, CDR1 SQVTM and CDR2 ANQGSEA. Trimming at V came to 8 bases and at J to 4 bases, leaving 2 bases not matched to a gene. The CDR3 nucleotides are TGCAGCAGCGGGGGGAGCACCGGGGAGCTGTTTTTT. Translation gives CSSGGSTGELFF.

The chain joins TRBV7-8 to TRBJ2-5, with D perhaps matching TRBD1 (6 bases). The germline V gene has CDR1 SGHVS and CDR2 FQNEAQ. Trimming removed 5 bases at V and 3 bases at J, with 13 bases between. This CDR3 has 14 amino acids. The CDR3 sequence is CASSRDMAKETQYF. DNA of the CDR3: TGTGCCAGCAGCCGGGACATGGCTAAAGAGACCCAGTACTTC.

This chain links TRBV7-2 with TRBJ1-5, with D hard to call. The CDR3 has 13 amino acids. Trimming took off 3 bases at V and 4 bases at J, with 7 bases between the two ends. The germline gives CDR1 SGHTA, CDR2 FQGNSA. CDR3 sequence: CASSFDGNQPQHF. The CDR3 DNA follows: TGTGCCAGCAGCTTCGACGGGAATCAGCCCCAGCATTTT.

J is TRBJ1-6 and V is TRBV10-2; 10 bases align to TRBD1. CDR3 size: 14 residues. Looked up from germline, CDR1 is WSHSY and CDR2 is SAAADI. J was trimmed by 5 bases and V by 6 bases; bases with no gene match: 1. The CDR3 sequence: CASRDRGNNSPLHF. The CDR3, as DNA: TGCGCCAGCAGGGACAGGGGGAATAATTCACCCCTCCACTTT.

The chain combines TRBV4-1 with TRBJ2-7; 7 bases align to TRBD1. J lost 2 bases, V lost 6 bases, and 7 bases had no gene match. This CDR3 is built from 14 residues. CDR1 and CDR2 (germline): MGHRA, YSYEKL. Written as DNA, the CDR3 is TGCGCCAGCAGTCTAAAGACAGGGACCTACGAGCAGTACTTC. As protein: CASSLKTGTYEQYF.